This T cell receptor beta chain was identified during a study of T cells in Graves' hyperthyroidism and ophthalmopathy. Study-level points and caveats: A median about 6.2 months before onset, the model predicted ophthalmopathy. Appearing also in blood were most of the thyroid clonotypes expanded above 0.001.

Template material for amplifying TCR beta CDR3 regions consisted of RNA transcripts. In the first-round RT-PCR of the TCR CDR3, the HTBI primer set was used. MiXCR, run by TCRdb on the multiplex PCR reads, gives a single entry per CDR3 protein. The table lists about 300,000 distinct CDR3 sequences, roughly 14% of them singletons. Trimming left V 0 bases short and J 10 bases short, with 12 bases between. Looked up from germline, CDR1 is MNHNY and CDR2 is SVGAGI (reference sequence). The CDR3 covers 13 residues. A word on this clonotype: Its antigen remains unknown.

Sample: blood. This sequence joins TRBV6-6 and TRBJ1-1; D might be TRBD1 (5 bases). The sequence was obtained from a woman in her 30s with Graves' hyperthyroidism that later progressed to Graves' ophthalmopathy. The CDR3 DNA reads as TGTGCCAGCAGTTACTCGGAGGGGATGGTAGCTTTCTTT. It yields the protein CASSYSEGMVAFF.